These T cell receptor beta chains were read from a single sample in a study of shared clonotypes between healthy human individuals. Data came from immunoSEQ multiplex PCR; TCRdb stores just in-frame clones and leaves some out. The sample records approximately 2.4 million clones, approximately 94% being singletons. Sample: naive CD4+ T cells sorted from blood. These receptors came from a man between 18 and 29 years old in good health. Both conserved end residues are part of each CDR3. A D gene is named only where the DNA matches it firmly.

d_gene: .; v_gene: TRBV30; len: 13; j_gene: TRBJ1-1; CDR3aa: CAWEQTINTEAFF; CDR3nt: TGTGCCTGGGAACAGACGATTAACACTGAAGCTTTCTTT
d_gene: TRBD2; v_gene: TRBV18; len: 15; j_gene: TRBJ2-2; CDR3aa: CASSPGLGWAGELFF; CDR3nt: TGTGCCAGCTCACCCGGACTAGGATGGGCCGGGGAGCTGTTTTTT
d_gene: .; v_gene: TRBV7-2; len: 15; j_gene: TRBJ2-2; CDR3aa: CASSLVGLSSGELFF; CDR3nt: TGTGCCAGCAGCTTAGTGGGGTTGAGTTCCGGGGAGCTGTTTTTT
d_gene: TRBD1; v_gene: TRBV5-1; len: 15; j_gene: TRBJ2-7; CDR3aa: CASRSLQGYRDEQYF; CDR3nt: TGCGCCAGCCGTTCCTTACAGGGGTATCGGGACGAGCAGTACTTC
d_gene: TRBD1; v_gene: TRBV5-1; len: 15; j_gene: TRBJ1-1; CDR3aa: CASSIQGIPNTEAFF; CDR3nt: TGCGCCAGCAGCATACAGGGGATCCCAAACACTGAAGCTTTCTTT
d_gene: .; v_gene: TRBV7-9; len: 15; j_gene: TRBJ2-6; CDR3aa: CASSFAISGANVLTF; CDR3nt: TGTGCCAGCAGCTTTGCTATCTCTGGGGCCAACGTCCTGACTTTC
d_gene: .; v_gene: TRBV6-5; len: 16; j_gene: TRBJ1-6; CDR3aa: CASSYRDPLYNSPLHF; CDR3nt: TGTGCCAGCAGTTACAGGGACCCTTTATATAATTCACCCCTCCACTTT
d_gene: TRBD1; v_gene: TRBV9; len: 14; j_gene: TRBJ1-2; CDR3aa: CASSVGGQNYGYTF; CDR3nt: TGTGCCAGCAGCGTAGGGGGACAGAACTATGGCTACACCTTC
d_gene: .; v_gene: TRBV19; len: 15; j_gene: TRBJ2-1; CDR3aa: CASSTQGLPYNEQFF; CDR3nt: TGTGCCAGTAGTACACAGGGCCTCCCTTACAATGAGCAGTTCTTC
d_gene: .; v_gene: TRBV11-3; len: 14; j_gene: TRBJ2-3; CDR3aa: CASSLGLGTDTQYF; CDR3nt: TGTGCCAGCAGCTTAGGGCTTGGCACAGATACGCAGTATTTT
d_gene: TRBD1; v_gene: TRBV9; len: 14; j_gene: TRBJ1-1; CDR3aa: CASSVGTANTEAFF; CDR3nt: TGTGCCAGCAGCGTTGGGACAGCGAACACTGAAGCTTTCTTT
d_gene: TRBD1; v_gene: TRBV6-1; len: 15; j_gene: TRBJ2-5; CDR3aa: CASIGDRFSGETQYF; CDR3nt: TGTGCCAGCATTGGGGACAGGTTCTCGGGCGAGACCCAGTACTTC
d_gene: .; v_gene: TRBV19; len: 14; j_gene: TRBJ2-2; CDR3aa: CASSIPARTGELFF; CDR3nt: TGTGCCAGTAGTATCCCCGCGAGGACCGGGGAGCTGTTTTTT
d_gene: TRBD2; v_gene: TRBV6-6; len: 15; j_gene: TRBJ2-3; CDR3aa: CASSSGRGRTDTQYF; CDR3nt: TGTGCCAGCAGTTCTGGGAGGGGTCGCACAGATACGCAGTATTTT
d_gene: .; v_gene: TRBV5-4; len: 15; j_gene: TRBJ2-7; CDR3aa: CASSRPPGDHYEQYF; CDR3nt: TGTGCCAGCAGCAGACCCCCAGGGGACCACTACGAGCAGTACTTC
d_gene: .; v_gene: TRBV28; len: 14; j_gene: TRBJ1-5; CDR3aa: CASIIPDSNQPQHF; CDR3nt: TGTGCCAGCATCATACCGGACAGCAATCAGCCCCAGCATTTT
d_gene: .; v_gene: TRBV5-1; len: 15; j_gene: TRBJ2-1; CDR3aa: CASSLEGGPYNEQFF; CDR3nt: TGCGCCAGCAGCTTGGAGGGGGGGCCCTACAATGAGCAGTTCTTC
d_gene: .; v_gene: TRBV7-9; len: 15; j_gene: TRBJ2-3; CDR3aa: CASSLWGSGTDTQYF; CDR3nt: TGTGCCAGCAGCTTATGGGGTTCGGGCACAGATACGCAGTATTTT
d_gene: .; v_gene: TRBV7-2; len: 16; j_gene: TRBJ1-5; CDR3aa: CASSLGVLGSNQPQHF; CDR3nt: TGTGCCAGCAGCTTAGGAGTCTTGGGCAGCAATCAGCCCCAGCATTTT
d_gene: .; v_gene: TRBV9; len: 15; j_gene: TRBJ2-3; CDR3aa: CASSPTGASTDTQYF; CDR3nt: TGTGCCAGCAGCCCTACCGGGGCTAGCACAGATACGCAGTATTTT
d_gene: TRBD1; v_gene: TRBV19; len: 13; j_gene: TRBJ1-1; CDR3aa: CASRPDRDVSAFF; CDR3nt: TGTGCCAGTAGACCCGACAGGGATGTCTCTGCTTTCTTT
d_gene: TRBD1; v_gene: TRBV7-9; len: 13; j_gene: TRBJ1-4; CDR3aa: CASSSGQGVKLFF; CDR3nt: TGTGCCAGCAGCTCCGGACAGGGAGTAAAACTGTTTTTT
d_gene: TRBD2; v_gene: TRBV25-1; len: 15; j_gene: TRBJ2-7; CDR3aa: CASMRSGGALSEQYF; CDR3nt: TGTGCCAGCATGAGGAGCGGGGGGGCCTTGAGCGAGCAGTACTTC